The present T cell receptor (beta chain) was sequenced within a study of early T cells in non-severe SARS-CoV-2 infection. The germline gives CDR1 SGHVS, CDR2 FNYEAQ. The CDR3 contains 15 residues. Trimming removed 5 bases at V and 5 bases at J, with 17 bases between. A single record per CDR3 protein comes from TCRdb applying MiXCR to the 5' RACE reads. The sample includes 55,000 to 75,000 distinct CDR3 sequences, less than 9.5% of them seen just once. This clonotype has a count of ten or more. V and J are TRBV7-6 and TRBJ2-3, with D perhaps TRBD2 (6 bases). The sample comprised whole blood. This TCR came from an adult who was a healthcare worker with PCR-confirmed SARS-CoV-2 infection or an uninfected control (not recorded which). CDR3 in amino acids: CASSPLAGSGDTQYF. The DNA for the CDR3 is TGTGCCAGCAGCCCCTTGGCGGGATCCGGAGATACGCAGTATTTT.